These T cell receptor beta chains were read from a single sample in a study of Ad26.COV2.S vaccination and SARS-CoV-2 variants. Clones were sequenced by immunoSEQ multiplex PCR, and TCRdb holds only the in-frame ones, with some missing. This sample carries some 410,000 clones, 80% to 95% of them seen once, and the ten largest clones take around 1.7%. Sequencing was performed on peripheral blood, taken in a trial of Ad26.COV2.S vaccine versus placebo. All receptors come from a person between 18 and 60 years old who received the Ad26.COV2.S COVID-19 vaccine or a placebo. Each CDR3 is given with its conserved first and last residue. The D gene is left open where the match is weak. Only part of the rows carry a size: once, few, many, or a class if the clone is expanded.

V	D	length	size	J	CDR3	DNA
TRBV15	NA	11	NA	TRBJ1-1	CATGVGTEAFF	TGTGCCACGGGTGTTGGCACTGAAGCTTTCTTT
TRBV4-1	NA	14	NA	TRBJ1-1	CASSQTDRNTEAFF	TGCGCCAGCAGCCAGACTGACAGGAACACTGAAGCTTTCTTT
TRBV11-3	TRBD1	16	NA	TRBJ2-5	CASSLRGQGHQETQYF	TGTGCCAGCAGCTTAAGGGGACAGGGGCACCAAGAGACCCAGTACTTC
TRBV6-6	NA	12	NA	TRBJ1-3	CASSISGNTIYF	TGTGCCAGTAGCATCTCTGGAAACACCATATATTTT
TRBV19	NA	15	once	TRBJ2-7	CASSIDTRGTYEQYF	TGTGCCAGTAGTATAGATACCCGGGGAACGTACGAGCAGTACTTC
TRBV5-6	NA	13	NA	TRBJ1-1	CASSLNGVTEAFF	TGTGCCAGCAGCCTAAACGGGGTCACTGAAGCTTTCTTT
TRBV5-1	NA	12	NA	TRBJ2-5	CASQGQQETQYF	TGCGCCAGCCAAGGACAGCAAGAGACCCAGTACTTC
TRBV9	TRBD1	13	NA	TRBJ1-1	CASSVSGTGEAFF	TGTGCCAGCAGCGTTTCCGGGACAGGTGAAGCTTTCTTT
TRBV6-2/TRBV6-3	TRBD1	17	NA	TRBJ2-1	CASSYPTGTGGMNEQFF	TGTGCCAGCAGTTACCCGACCGGGACAGGGGGTATGAATGAGCAGTTCTTC
TRBV19	TRBD1	18	NA	TRBJ1-5	CASSKPRDRVRSNQPQHF	TGTGCCAGTAGCAAACCCCGGGACAGGGTTCGGAGCAATCAGCCCCAGCATTTT
TRBV7-2	NA	13	NA	TRBJ2-5	CASSLMGQETQYF	TGTGCCAGCAGCTTAATGGGCCAAGAGACCCAGTACTTC
TRBV9	TRBD2	14	NA	TRBJ2-2	CASSPTAGTGELFF	TGTGCCAGCAGCCCTACAGCGGGGACCGGGGAGCTGTTTTTT
TRBV4-1	NA	17	few	TRBJ2-1	CASSQSAPANFYNEQFF	TGCGCCAGCAGCCAATCCGCACCAGCGAACTTCTACAATGAGCAGTTCTTC
TRBV4-1	NA	17	NA	TRBJ2-2	CASSRYGAGPDTGELFF	TGCGCCAGCAGCCGTTATGGGGCAGGGCCAGACACCGGGGAGCTGTTTTTT
TRBV5-1	TRBD2	16	NA	TRBJ2-7	CASSQLGLADSYEQYF	TGCGCCAGCAGCCAACTGGGACTAGCGGACTCCTACGAGCAGTACTTC
TRBV9	NA	14	NA	TRBJ2-5	CASSGEGERETQYF	TGTGCCAGCAGCGGGGAGGGGGAGCGAGAGACCCAGTACTTC
TRBV15	TRBD1	13	NA	TRBJ1-1	CATSTIQGREAFF	TGTGCCACCAGCACCATACAGGGGAGGGAAGCTTTCTTT
TRBV27	NA	13	once	TRBJ2-7	CASSWTPTYEQYF	TGTGCCAGCAGTTGGACACCGACCTACGAGCAGTACTTC
TRBV7-6	NA	16	NA	TRBJ2-1	CASSLGGGGYLNEQFF	TGTGCCAGCAGCTTAGGGGGAGGGGGTTATTTAAATGAGCAGTTCTTC
TRBV9	NA	15	NA	TRBJ1-3	CASSVDVQGRNTIYF	TGTGCCAGCAGCGTAGATGTCCAGGGTAGAAACACCATATATTTT